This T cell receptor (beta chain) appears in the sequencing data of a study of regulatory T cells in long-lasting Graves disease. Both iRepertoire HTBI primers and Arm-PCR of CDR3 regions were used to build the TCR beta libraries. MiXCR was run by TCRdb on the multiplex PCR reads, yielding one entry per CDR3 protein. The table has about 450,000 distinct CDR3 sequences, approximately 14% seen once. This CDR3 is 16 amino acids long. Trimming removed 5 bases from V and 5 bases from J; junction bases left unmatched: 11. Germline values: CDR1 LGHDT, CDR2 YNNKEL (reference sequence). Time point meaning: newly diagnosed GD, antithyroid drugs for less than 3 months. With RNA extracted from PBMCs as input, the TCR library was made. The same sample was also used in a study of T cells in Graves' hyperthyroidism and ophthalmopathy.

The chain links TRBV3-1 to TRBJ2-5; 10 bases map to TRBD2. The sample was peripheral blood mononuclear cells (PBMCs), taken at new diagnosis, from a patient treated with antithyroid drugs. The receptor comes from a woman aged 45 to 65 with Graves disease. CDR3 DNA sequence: TGTGCCAGCAGCGCTGGGACTAGCGTTGTTTGGGAGACCCAGTACTTC. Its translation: CASSAGTSVVWETQYF.